Detailed here is one T cell receptor beta chain. Antigen unknown. Germline V gene lookup returns CDR1 SGHDT and CDR2 YYEEEE. The CDR3 has 13 residues. The junction had 1 base not matched to a gene; V was cut back by 4 bases and J by 4 bases. Input was about 550 ng to 6,500 ng of genomic DNA from tumor or blood. The data were obtained in a study of T cells in tumors after PD-1 blockade. Overall study context: No patient had prior checkpoint blockade, systemic immunosuppression, or radiotherapy within 4 weeks.

Sequenced by immunoSEQ multiplex PCR; TCRdb stores in-frame clones only, minus some. The table has more than 3,500 clones, 65% to 75% seen once. Study-wide results and caveats: Peripheral recruitment is suggested, as some novel exhausted tumor clones were in pre-treatment blood. Most post-therapy expanded exhausted CD8+ clones were new, undetected before treatment.

This chain links TRBV5-6 with TRBJ1-5, with 8 bases matching TRBD1. The specimen was tumor tissue, collected before anti-PD-1 treatment. The sequence was collected from a human donor with basal cell carcinoma. CDR3 nucleotides: TGTGCCAGCAGCCGGGACAGGAATCAGCCCCAGCATTTT. Amino acid sequence: CASSRDRNQPQHF.